The rows below give T cell receptor beta chains drawn from one sample of a study of T cells after yellow fever vaccination. From the 5' RACE reads, TCRdb called clonotypes with MiXCR, one entry per CDR3 protein. The data contain 200,000 to 250,000 distinct CDR3 sequences, 3.2% of them singletons. Here the sequenced sample was CD4+ T cells sorted from PBMCs, taken 10 days after the yellow fever booster vaccination. The receptors were sampled from a man aged 18 to 35 who received the YFV17D yellow fever vaccine. Each CDR3 is given with its conserved first and last residue. D genes are given only for firm matches. Size is omitted from some rows. Given values are once, few, many or a class for expanded clones.

D gene | J gene | clone size | V gene | CDR3 protein | CDR3 DNA
TRBD1 | TRBJ1-3 | many | TRBV29-1 | CSVAGQLSGNTIYF | TGCAGCGTGGCGGGACAGCTCTCTGGAAACACCATATATTTT
TRBD1 | TRBJ2-1 | - | TRBV18 | CASSPSSGQGIF | TGTGCCAGCTCACCGTCGTCGGGACAGGGGATTTTC
TRBD1 | TRBJ2-7 | many | TRBV18 | CASVRGQGENEQYF | TGTGCCAGCGTCCGCGGCCAGGGGGAAAACGAGCAGTACTTC
- | TRBJ1-2 | - | TRBV5-4 | CASSLGTHGVTNYGYTF | TGTGCCAGCAGCTTGGGAACCCACGGGGTCACTAACTATGGCTACACCTTC
- | TRBJ1-5 | - | TRBV4-1 | CASSLPGWGADSNQPQHF | TGCGCCAGCAGCCTCCCCGGGTGGGGGGCGGATAGCAATCAGCCCCAGCATTTT
TRBD2 | TRBJ2-1 | - | TRBV5-1 | CASSRGDSYNEQFF | TGCGCCAGCAGCCGGGGGGATTCCTACAATGAGCAGTTCTTC
TRBD2 | TRBJ2-1 | many | TRBV12-3/TRBV12-4 | CASSSTSVAYNEQFF | TGTGCCAGCAGTTCGACTAGCGTTGCCTACAATGAGCAGTTCTTC
TRBD1 | TRBJ2-3 | few | TRBV7-3 | CASSLMTGSTDTQYF | TGTGCCAGCAGCTTAATGACAGGGAGCACAGATACGCAGTATTTT
TRBD2 | TRBJ2-1 | many | TRBV4-1 | CASSPGGHEQFF | TGCGCCAGCAGCCCGGGGGGTCATGAGCAGTTCTTC
- | TRBJ1-4 | - | TRBV7-9 | CASSPGRRNEKLFF | TGTGCCAGCAGCCCGGGACGGCGAAATGAAAAACTGTTTTTT
TRBD1 | TRBJ1-2 | few | TRBV20-1 | CSARSRGGVYGYTF | TGCAGTGCTAGATCCAGGGGGGGCGTCTATGGCTACACCTTC
- | TRBJ2-3 | many | TRBV25-1 | CASRSVGLDTQYF | TGTGCCAGCAGGTCCGTCGGGTTAGATACGCAGTATTTT
- | TRBJ1-1 | many | TRBV28 | CASSPRKMNTEAFF | TGTGCCAGCTCACCGAGAAAGATGAACACTGAAGCTTTCTTT
- | TRBJ1-1 | - | TRBV5-4 | CASSLERASTEAFF | TGTGCCAGCAGCTTGGAAAGGGCGAGCACTGAAGCTTTCTTT
TRBD1 | TRBJ1-3 | few | TRBV7-3 | CASSSTGGASGNTIYF | TGTGCCAGCAGCTCGACAGGGGGGGCCTCTGGAAACACCATATATTTT
- | TRBJ1-6 | many | TRBV7-8 | CASSLDRLGASPLHF | TGTGCCAGCAGCTTAGACCGGCTGGGGGCTTCACCCCTCCACTTT
TRBD1 | TRBJ2-5 | few | TRBV5-1 | CASSLEGASQETQYF | TGCGCCAGCAGCTTGGAGGGGGCTTCTCAAGAGACCCAGTACTTC
TRBD2 | TRBJ2-5 | few | TRBV5-5 | CASSYFGLAGQETQYF | TGTGCCAGCAGCTACTTTGGACTAGCGGGGCAAGAGACCCAGTACTTC
TRBD1 | TRBJ1-6 | few | TRBV6-6 | CASSQDRVNSPLHF | TGTGCCAGCAGTCAAGACAGGGTTAATTCACCCCTCCACTTT
TRBD1 | TRBJ1-2 | - | TRBV19 | CASKRDSNYGYTF | TGTGCCAGTAAACGGGACAGTAACTATGGCTACACCTTC
- | TRBJ1-6 | few | TRBV6-5 | CASSYFDMGNSPLHF | TGTGCCAGCAGTTACTTCGACATGGGGAATTCACCCCTCCACTTT
- | TRBJ2-2 | - | TRBV5-1 | CASSTGTPKRELFF | TGCGCCAGCAGCACCGGGACCCCGAAACGGGAGCTGTTTTTT
- | TRBJ2-5 | few | TRBV28 | CASTLGAGLQETQYF | TGTGCCAGCACCCTGGGGGCGGGGTTACAAGAGACCCAGTACTTC
- | TRBJ1-1 | many | TRBV5-1 | CASSLAGRSGAFF | TGCGCCAGCAGCTTGGCGGGCAGGAGTGGGGCTTTCTTT
TRBD1 | TRBJ1-4 | many | TRBV20-1 | CSAHRGANEKLFF | TGCAGTGCTCACAGGGGAGCTAATGAAAAACTGTTTTTT
- | TRBJ1-5 | - | TRBV7-2 | CASSFRGKAQPQHF | TGTGCCAGCAGCTTCCGGGGGAAGGCTCAGCCCCAGCATTTT
- | TRBJ2-6 | - | TRBV5-1 | CASSPQAANVLTF | TGCGCCAGCAGCCCCCAGGCTGCCAACGTCCTGACTTTC
TRBD2 | TRBJ2-1 | few | TRBV5-1 | CASSGGGYNEQFF | TGCGCCAGCAGCGGGGGGGGATATAATGAGCAGTTCTTC
- | TRBJ1-1 | many | TRBV11-2 | CASSLVRGTEAFF | TGTGCCAGCAGCTTGGTCCGTGGCACTGAAGCTTTCTTT
- | TRBJ2-7 | - | TRBV5-6 | CASSRRLPSYEQYF | TGTGCCAGCAGCAGGAGACTCCCTTCCTACGAGCAGTACTTC
TRBD1 | TRBJ2-5 | many | TRBV19 | CASSIRDSGVVTQYF | TGTGCCAGTAGTATCCGGGACAGCGGAGTGGTGACCCAGTACTTC
TRBD2 | TRBJ2-1 | few | TRBV20-1 | CSASGVTAGGRNEQFF | TGCAGTGCTAGTGGGGTAACGGCGGGGGGGCGCAATGAGCAGTTCTTC
- | TRBJ1-1 | few | TRBV12-3/TRBV12-4 | CASTLMGNTEAFF | TGTGCCAGCACCTTAATGGGGAACACTGAAGCTTTCTTT
TRBD1 | TRBJ1-1 | few | TRBV18 | CASSWTGLTEAFF | TGTGCCAGCTCTTGGACAGGGCTAACTGAAGCTTTCTTT
- | TRBJ1-3 | few | TRBV7-9 | CASSLVSGAAGNTIYF | TGTGCCAGCAGCTTAGTGTCCGGGGCCGCGGGAAACACCATATATTTT
- | TRBJ2-2 | many | TRBV7-3 | CASSLGHTNTGELFF | TGTGCCAGCAGCCTTGGACATACGAACACCGGGGAGCTGTTTTTT
- | TRBJ2-3 | - | TRBV6-5 | CASSPWGRLYPQYF | TGTGCCAGCAGTCCCTGGGGCAGGTTATATCCGCAGTATTTT
- | TRBJ2-6 | - | TRBV11-3 | CASSLTSARFSGANVLTF | TGTGCCAGCAGCTTAACATCTGCTCGCTTCTCTGGGGCCAACGTCCTGACTTTC
- | TRBJ1-1 | many | TRBV5-5 | CASSLAKFGGFIF | TGTGCCAGCAGCTTGGCCAAATTCGGGGGCTTCATTTTT
TRBD2 | TRBJ2-1 | few | TRBV20-1 | CSARDTRGAVWNEQFF | TGCAGTGCTAGAGATACGCGGGGGGCGGTTTGGAATGAGCAGTTCTTC